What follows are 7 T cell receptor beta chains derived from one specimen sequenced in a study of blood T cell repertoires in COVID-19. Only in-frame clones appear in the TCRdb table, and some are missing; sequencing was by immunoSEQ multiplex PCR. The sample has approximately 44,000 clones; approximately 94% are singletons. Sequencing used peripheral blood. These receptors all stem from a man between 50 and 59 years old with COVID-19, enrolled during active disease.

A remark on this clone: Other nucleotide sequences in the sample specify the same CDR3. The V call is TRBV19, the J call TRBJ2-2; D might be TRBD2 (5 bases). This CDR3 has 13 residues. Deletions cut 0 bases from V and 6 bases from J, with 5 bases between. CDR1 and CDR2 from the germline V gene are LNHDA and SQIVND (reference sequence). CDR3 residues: CASSIEGAGELFF. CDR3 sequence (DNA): TGTGCCAGTAGTATAGAGGGAGCCGGGGAGCTGTTTTTT.

CDR3 in DNA: TGTGCCAGTAGTATTGGGGGGGGTTTAGCGGAATACTACAATGAGCAGTTCTTC. This codes for CASSIGGGLAEYYNEQFF. This chain uses TRBV19 with TRBJ2-1, with TRBD2 identical over 7 bases. The CDR3 has 18 amino acids. Per germline, CDR1 LNHDA and CDR2 SQIVND (reference sequence). The J segment lost 3 bases and the V segment lost 3 bases, leaving 14 bases of the junction unmatched.

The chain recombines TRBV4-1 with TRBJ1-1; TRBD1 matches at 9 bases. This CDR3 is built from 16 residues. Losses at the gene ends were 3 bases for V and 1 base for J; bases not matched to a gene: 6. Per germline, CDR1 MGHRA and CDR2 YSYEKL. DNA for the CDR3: TGCGCCAGCAGCCAGGGCCCGGGACAGGGGAACACTGAAGCTTTCTTT. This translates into CASSQGPGQGNTEAFF.

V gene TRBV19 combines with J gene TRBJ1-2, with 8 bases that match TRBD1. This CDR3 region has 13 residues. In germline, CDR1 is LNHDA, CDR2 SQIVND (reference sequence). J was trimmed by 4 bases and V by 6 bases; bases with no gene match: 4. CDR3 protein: CASRGQALYGYTF. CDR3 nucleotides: TGTGCCAGTAGGGGACAGGCTCTCTATGGCTACACCTTC.

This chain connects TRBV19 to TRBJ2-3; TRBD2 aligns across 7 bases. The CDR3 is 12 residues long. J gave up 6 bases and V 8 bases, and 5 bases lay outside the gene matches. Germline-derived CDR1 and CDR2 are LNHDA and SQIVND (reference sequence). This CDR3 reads CASSKLADTQYF. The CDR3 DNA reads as TGTGCCAGTTCAAAACTAGCGGATACGCAGTATTTT.

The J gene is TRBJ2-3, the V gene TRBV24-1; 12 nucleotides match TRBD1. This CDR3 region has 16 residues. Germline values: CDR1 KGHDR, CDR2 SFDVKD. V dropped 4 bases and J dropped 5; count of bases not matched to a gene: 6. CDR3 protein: CATSDSGTGGVDTQYF. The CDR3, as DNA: TGTGCCACCAGTGACTCCGGGACAGGGGGCGTAGATACGCAGTATTTT.

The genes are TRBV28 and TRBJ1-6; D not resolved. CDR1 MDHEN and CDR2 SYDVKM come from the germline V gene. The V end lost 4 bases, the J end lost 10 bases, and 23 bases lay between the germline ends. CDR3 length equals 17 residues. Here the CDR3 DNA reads TGTGCCAGCAGTTCACCCGCCTCATACCCCGAGCGGTCACCCCTCCACTTT. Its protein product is CASSSPASYPERSPLHF. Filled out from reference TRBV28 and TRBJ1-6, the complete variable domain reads DVKVTQSSRYLVKRTGEKVFLECVQDMDHENMFWYRQDPGLGLRLIYFSYDVKMKEKGDIPEGYSVSREKKERFSLILESASTNQTSMYLCASSSPASYPERSPLHFGNGTRLTVT.